The next 2 T cell receptor beta chains were all read from a single sample in a study of human T cells and chemical hapten exposure. In TCRdb, the RACE reads were re-called with MiXCR into one record per CDR3 protein. The data contain around 380,000 distinct CDR3 sequences, about 4.8% of them singletons. Indicated time point: patch test 1, 2 weeks after DPC sensitization. The treatment: therapeutic diphenylcyclopropenone sensitization with weekly scalp DPC. Material: whole blood, obtained in connection with sensitization to the hapten diphenylcyclopropenone (DPC). The receptors derive from a woman in her forties or fifties with alopecia areata. Some clones in this sample may be carry-over from other donors' samples.

This clonotype was counted between two and nine times. The chain links TRBV12-3 or TRBV12-4 to TRBJ1-2, with D unclear. V was shortened by 4 bases and J by 8 bases, with 14 bases between the two germline ends. This CDR3 spans 13 amino acids. The DNA for the CDR3 is TGTGCCAGCAGTTCTGCCTCAACGAGAGGCTACACCTTC. It encodes CASSSASTRGYTF.

This clonotype has a handful of counts. The chain is built from TRBV18 and TRBJ2-3; D may be TRBD1 or TRBD2 (5 bases each). This CDR3 spans 15 amino acids. Germline assignment: CDR1 KGHSH and CDR2 LQKENI. V dropped 2 bases and J dropped 0 bases, with 9 bases sitting between them. This CDR3 reads CASSPGTYSTDTQYF. In nucleotides, the CDR3 is TGTGCCAGCTCACCAGGGACGTATAGCACAGATACGCAGTATTTT.